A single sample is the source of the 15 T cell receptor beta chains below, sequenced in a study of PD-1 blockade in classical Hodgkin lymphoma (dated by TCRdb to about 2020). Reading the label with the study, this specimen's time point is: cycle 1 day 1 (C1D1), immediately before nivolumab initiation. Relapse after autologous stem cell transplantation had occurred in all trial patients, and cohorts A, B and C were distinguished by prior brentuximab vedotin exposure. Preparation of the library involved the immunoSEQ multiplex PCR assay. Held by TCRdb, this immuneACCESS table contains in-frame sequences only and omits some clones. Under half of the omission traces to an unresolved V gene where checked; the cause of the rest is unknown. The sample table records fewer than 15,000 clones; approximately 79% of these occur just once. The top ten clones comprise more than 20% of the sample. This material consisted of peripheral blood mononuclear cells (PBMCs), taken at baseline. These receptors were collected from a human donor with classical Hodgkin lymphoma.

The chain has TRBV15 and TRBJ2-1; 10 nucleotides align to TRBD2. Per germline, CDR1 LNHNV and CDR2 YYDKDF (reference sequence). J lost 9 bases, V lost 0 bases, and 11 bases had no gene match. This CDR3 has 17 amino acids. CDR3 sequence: CATSRDQGASGSAEQFF. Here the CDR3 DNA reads TGTGCCACCAGCAGAGATCAGGGGGCTAGCGGGAGCGCTGAGCAGTTCTTC. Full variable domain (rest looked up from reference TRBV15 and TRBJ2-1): DAMVIQNPRYQVTQFGKPVTLSCSQTLNHNVMYWYQQKSSQAPKLLFHYYDKDFNNEADTPDNFQSRRPNTSFCFLDIRSPGLGDTAMYLCATSRDQGASGSAEQFFGPGTRLTVL.

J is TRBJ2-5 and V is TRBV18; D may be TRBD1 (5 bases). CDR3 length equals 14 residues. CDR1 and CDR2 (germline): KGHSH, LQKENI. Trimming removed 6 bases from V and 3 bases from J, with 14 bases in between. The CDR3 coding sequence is TGTGCCAGCTCCCTCCGACAGATAGAAGAGACCCAGTACTTC. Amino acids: CASSLRQIEETQYF. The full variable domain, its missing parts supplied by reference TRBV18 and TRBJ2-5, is NAGVMQNPRHLVRRRGQEARLRCSPMKGHSHVYWYRQLPEEGLKFMVYLQKENIIDESGMPKERFSAEFPKEGPSILRIQQVVRGDSAAYFCASSLRQIEETQYFGPGTRLLVL.

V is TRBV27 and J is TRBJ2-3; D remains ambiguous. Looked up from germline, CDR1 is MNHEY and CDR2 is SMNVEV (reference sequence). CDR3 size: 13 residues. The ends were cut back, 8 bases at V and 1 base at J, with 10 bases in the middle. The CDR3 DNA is TGTGCCAGCTACGGCGTTGGCACAGATACGCAGTATTTT. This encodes CASYGVGTDTQYF.

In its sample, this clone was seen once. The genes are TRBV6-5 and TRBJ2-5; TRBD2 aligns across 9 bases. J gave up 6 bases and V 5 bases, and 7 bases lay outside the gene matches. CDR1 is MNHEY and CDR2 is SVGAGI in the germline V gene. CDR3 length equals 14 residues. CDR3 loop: CASSNLAGKKTQYF. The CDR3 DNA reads TGTGCCAGCAGTAACCTAGCGGGAAAGAAGACCCAGTACTTC.

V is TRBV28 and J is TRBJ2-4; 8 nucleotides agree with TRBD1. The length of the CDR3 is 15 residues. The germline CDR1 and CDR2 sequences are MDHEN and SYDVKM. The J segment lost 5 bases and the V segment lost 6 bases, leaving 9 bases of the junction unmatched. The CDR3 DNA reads TGTGCCAGCAGACCGACAGGGGTTAGTGAAAACATTCAGTACTTC. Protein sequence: CASRPTGVSENIQYF.

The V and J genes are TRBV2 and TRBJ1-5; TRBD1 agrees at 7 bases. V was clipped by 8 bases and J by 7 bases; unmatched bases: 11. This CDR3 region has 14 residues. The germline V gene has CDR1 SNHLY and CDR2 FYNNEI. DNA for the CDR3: TGTGCCAGCTGGAGGGGGCAGGGAGGCCAGCCCCAGCATTTT. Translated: CASWRGQGGQPQHF.

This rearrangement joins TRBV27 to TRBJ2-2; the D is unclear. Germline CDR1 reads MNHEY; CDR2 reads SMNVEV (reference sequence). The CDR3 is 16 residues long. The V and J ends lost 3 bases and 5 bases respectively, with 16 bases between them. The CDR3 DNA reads TGTGCCAGCAGTTTCACCGGGCCCTCCGGGACCGGGGAGCTGTTTTTT. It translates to CASSFTGPSGTGELFF.

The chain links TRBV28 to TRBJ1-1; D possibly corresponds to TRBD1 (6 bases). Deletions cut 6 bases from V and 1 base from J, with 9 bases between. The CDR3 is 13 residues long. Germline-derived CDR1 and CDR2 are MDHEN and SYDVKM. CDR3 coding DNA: TGTGCCAGCAGGAAACAGGGGAACACTGAAGCTTTCTTT. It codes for CASRKQGNTEAFF.

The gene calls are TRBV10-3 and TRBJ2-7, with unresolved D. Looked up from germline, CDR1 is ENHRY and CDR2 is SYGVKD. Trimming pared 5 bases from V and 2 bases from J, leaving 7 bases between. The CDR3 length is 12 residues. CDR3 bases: TGTGCCATCAGTTTAGCAACCTACGAGCAGTACTTC. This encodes CAISLATYEQYF.

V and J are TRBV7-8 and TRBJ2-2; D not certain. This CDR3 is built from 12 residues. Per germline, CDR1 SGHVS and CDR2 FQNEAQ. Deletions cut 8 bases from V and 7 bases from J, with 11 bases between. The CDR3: CASLSPGGELFF. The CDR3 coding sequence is TGTGCCAGCCTAAGTCCTGGCGGGGAGCTGTTTTTT.

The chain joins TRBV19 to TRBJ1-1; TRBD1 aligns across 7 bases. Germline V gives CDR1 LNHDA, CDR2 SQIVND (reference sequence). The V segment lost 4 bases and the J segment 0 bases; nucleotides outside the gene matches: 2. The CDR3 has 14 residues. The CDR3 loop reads CASSNRGVNTEAFF. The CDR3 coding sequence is TGTGCCAGTAGTAACAGGGGAGTGAACACTGAAGCTTTCTTT.

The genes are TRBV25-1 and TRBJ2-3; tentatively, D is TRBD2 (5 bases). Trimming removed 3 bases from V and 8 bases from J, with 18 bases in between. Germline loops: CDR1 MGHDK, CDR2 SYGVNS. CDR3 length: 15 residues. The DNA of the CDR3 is TGTGCCAGCAGTGAGAGGGCGCCCCATATCGGTACGCAGTATTTT. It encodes CASSERAPHIGTQYF.

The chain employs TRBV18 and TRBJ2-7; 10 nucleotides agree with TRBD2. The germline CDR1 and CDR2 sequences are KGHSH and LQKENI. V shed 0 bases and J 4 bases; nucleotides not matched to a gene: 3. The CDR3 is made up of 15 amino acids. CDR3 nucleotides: TGTGCCAGCTCACCACCGGCTAGCGGGAGTTACGAGCAGTACTTC. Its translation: CASSPPASGSYEQYF.

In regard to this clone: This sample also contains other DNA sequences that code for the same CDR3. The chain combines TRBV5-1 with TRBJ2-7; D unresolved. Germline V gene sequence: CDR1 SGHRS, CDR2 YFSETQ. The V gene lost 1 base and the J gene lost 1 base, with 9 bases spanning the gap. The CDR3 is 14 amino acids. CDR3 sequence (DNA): TGCGCCAGCAGCTTGACCAGTGGGTCCTACGAGCAGTACTTC. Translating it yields CASSLTSGSYEQYF.

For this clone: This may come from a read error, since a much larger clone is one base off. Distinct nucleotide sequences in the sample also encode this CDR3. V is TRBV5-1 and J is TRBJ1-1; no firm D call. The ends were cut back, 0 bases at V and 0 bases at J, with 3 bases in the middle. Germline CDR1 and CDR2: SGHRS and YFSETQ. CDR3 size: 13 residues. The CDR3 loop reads CASSLEVNTEAFF. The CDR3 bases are TGCGCCAGCAGCTTGGAGGTGAACACTGAAGCTTTCTTT.